This paragraph reports one T cell receptor (beta chain). Antigen: not known. The ends lost 4 bases at V and 8 bases at J; junction bases unmatched: 7. The CDR3 spans 13 residues. CDR1 KGHSH and CDR2 LQKENI come from the germline V gene. Only in-frame clones appear in the TCRdb table, and some are missing; sequencing was by immunoSEQ multiplex PCR. The sample yields roughly 300,000 clones, roughly 85% seen once. The data stem from a study of cytomegalovirus exposure and HLA in healthy donors. Points from the study as a whole: Cytomegalovirus status was reportedly diagnosed by the classifier with high specificity and sensitivity. Researchers counted 150 to 200 TCR beta chains as cytomegalovirus-associated. The finding came from a later analysis; first-cohort TCR clusters tended to co-occur in the 120 or so validation repertoires. In vitro testing confirmed a few CMV-associated chains as specific for CMV antigens.

Sample: PBMCs. The source of this sequence is a young woman in good health and CMV-seronegative. The rearrangement links TRBV18 to TRBJ1-1; TRBD1 matches at 7 bases. CDR3 loop: CASSQTGVIEAFF. In nucleotides, the CDR3 is TGTGCCAGCTCACAAACAGGGGTGATCGAAGCTTTCTTT.